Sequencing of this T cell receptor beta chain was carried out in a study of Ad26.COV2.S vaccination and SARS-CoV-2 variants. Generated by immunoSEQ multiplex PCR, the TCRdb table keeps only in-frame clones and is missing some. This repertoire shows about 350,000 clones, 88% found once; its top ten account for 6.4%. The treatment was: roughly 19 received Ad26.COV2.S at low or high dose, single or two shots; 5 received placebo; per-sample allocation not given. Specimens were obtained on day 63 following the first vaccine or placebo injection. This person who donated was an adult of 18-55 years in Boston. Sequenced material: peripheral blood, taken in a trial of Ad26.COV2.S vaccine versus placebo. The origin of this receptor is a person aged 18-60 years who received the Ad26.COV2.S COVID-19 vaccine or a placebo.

The CDR3 sequence: CASSPSAGQSLHQPQHF. As DNA, the CDR3 is TGTGCCAGCAGTCCTTCCGCTGGGCAGAGCTTGCATCAGCCCCAGCATTTT. The chain recombines TRBV28 with TRBJ1-5, with D unresolved. V was trimmed by 5 bases and J by 5 bases, leaving 22 bases between them. From germline, CDR1 is MDHEN and CDR2 SYDVKM. CDR3 size: 17 residues.